The present entry profiles one TCR beta chain with its context. The antigen this receptor binds is unknown. No base qualities exist here, and no much larger clone lies one base off it. This sample stems from a study of CD8+CD57+ T cells in acquired aplastic anemia (dated by TCRdb to between 2017 and 2018). For the study in its entirety: Extracted DNA from sorted CD4+ and CD8+ cells averaged around 3.3 ug, ranging from roughly 0.17 to 30 ug. A CD8+CD57+ expansion meant a frequency higher than the mean frequency seen in healthy subjects.

The patients picked for sequencing were ones in whom flow cytometry had shown an expansion of CD8+CD57+ cells. Severe acquired aplastic anemia was diagnosed in all patients according to International Study of Aplastic Anemia and Agranulocytosis and Camitta criteria. At the time blood was sampled, none of the patients had received any therapy. In this study, sorted CD4+ and CD8+ T cells from the blood of healthy subjects and of severe aplastic anemia patients had their TCR repertoires deep-sequenced. Patients were enrolled in the USA under clinicaltrials.gov protocols 00001620, 01623167, 00001397, 00071045, 00081523 and 00961064. Ficoll-Paque density gradient centrifugation was used to isolate peripheral blood mononuclear cells. Before DNA extraction, CD4+ and CD8+ T cells were sorted by FACS or by magnetic beads. Genomic DNA was used as template for profiling of TCR beta VDJ combinations and CDR3 sequences. TCR repertoire sequencing was run on an Illumina HiSeq 2000. The original pipeline was this. TRBV/TRBJ rearrangement plots, CDR3 size and DJ length profiles, and Simpson's diversity index were used to evaluate the repertoires. The immunodominant clone was defined as the most abundant DNA sequence in deep sequencing data. CDR3 amino acid sequences were screened for sharing across subjects and were compared with published repertoires and the VDJdb database. The public reads were run again by TCRdb, first through fastp at Q25 and then through MiXCR, and only productive beta chains were kept. Each CDR3 protein appears once, grouped with its most common genes and DNA. TCRdb, not the original authors, processed these V and J calls. This sample lists around 190,000 distinct CDR3 sequences; roughly 50% were detected once. In total, the top ten clones hold under 15% of the sample.

Findings and caveats that apply to the study as a whole: Although under 35 CD8+ CDR3 sequences were shared by patients and controls, these sequences appeared highly expressed in patients and within the immunodominant clones of patients. Between patients and healthy controls, no significant difference in CD8+ Simpson's diversity was found (P=0.060).

Sequencing input: sorted CD4+, CD8+, or CD8+CD57+ T cells (not recorded which) from PBMCs. The origin of this receptor is a human donor with aplastic anemia.

The sequenced DNA is TGTGCCAGCACCTCAGGGGGCGGGGGGGAGTGGTACTTC. Translated, it gives CASTSGGGGEWYF. This chain is built from TRBV2 and TRBJ2-7; the best D guess is TRBD2, with 9 bases matching. From the germline V gene, CDR1 is SNHLY and CDR2 is FYNNEI. The CDR3, cysteine through phenylalanine, is 13 amino acids long. Only the CDR3 DNA stays, 39 bases, in frame from base 1. Trimming removed 7 bases from V and 12 bases from J, leaving 22 bases between the germline ends.